Detailed here is one TCR beta chain. In the original analysis: Reference gene primer amplification gave estimated nucleated cell counts. Assay used: immunoSEQ multiplex PCR; TCRdb lists only in-frame clones, some missing. Clone size and V and J calls were adopted from that table, with D and trimming inferred from the DNA. The data contain some 170,000 clones, roughly 79% of them singletons. The CDR3 extends over 12 amino acids. Trimming stripped 4 bases from V and 4 bases from J, with 5 bases between. This sample is drawn from a study of blood T cell repertoires in COVID-19. A Seattle source enrolled patients during active infection and followed them longitudinally.

The J gene is TRBJ1-5, the V gene TRBV12-3 or TRBV12-4; D remains ambiguous. The receptor was derived from a woman aged 40 to 49 with COVID-19, enrolled during active disease. The sequencing sample was made of peripheral blood. CDR3 loop: CASSSVNQPQHF. Written as DNA, the CDR3 is TGTGCCAGCAGTTCGGTAAATCAGCCCCAGCATTTT.